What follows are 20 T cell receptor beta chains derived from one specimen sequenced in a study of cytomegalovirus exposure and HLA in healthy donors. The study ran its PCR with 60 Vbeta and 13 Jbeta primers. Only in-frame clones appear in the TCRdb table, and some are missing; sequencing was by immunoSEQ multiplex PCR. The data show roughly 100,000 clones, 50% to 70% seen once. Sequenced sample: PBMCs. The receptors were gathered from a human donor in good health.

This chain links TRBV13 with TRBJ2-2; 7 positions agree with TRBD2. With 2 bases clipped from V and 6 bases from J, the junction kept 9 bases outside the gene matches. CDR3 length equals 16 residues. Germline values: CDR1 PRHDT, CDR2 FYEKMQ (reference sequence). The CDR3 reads CASSLSYGGYPGELFF. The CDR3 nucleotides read TGTGCCAGCAGCTTATCGTACGGGGGGTATCCCGGGGAGCTGTTTTTT.

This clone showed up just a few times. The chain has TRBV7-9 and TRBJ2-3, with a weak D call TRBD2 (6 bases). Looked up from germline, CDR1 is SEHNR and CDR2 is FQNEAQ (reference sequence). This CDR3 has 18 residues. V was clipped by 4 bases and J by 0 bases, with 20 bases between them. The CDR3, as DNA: TGTGCCAGCAGCTCCCCTGGCGCTAGCGTAACTAGCACAGATACGCAGTATTTT. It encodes CASSSPGASVTSTDTQYF.

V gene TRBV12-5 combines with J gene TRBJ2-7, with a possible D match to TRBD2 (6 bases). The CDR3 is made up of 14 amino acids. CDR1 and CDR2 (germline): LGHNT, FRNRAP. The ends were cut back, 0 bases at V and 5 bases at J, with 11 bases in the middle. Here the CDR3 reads CASGLVRLANEQYF. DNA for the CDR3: TGTGCTAGTGGTTTGGTACGCCTAGCGAACGAGCAGTACTTC.

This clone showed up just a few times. CDR3 DNA sequence: TGTGCCAGCAGTGAAGGAGACAGGGTAGGGCCCCAGCATTTT. Amino acids: CASSEGDRVGPQHF. The V gene is TRBV2, the J gene TRBJ1-5; 7 nucleotides align to TRBD1. The germline CDR1 and CDR2 sequences are SNHLY and FYNNEI. J lost 9 bases, V lost 1 base, and 6 bases had no gene match. This CDR3 has 14 amino acids.

CDR3 bases: TGTGCCAGCAGTCTTCAGGGGCTGGGCTATGGCTACACCTTC. It is translated as CASSLQGLGYGYTF. The rearrangement links TRBV2 to TRBJ1-2; weak D call: TRBD1 (6 bases). The CDR3 spans 14 residues. V was clipped by 5 bases and J by 4 bases, with 14 bases between them. The germline CDR1 and CDR2 sequences are SNHLY and FYNNEI.

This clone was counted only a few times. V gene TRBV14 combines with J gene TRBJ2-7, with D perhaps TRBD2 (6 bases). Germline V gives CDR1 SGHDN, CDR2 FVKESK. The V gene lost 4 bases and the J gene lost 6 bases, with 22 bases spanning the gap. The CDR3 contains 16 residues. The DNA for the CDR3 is TGTGCCAGCAGCCCGAGGGAAGGGACTGGAATTTTCGAGCAGTACTTC. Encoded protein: CASSPREGTGIFEQYF.

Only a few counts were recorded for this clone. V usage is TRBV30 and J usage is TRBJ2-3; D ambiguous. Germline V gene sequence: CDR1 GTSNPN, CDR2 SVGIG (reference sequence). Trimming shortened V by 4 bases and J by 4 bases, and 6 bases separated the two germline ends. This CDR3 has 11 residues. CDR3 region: CAWTLADTQYF. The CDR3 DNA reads TGTGCCTGGACCCTCGCAGATACGCAGTATTTT.

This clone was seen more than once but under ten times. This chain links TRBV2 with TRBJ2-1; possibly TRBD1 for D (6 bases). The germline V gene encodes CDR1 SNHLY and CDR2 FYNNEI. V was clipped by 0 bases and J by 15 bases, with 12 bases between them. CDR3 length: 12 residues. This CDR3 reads CASSEALGGWFF. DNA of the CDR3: TGTGCCAGCAGTGAAGCGCTAGGGGGATGGTTCTTC. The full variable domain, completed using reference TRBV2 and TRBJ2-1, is EPEVTQTPSHQVTQMGQEVILRCVPISNHLYFYWYRQILGQKVEFLVSFYNNEISEKSEIFDDQFSVERPDGSNFTLKIRSTKLEDSAMYFCASSEALGGWFFGPGTRLTVL.

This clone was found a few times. CDR3 in DNA: TGCAGCGTTGAAGTAGGGAGGAGCACTGAAGCTTTCTTT. Translating gives CSVEVGRSTEAFF. The chain couples TRBV29-1 to TRBJ1-1; no reliable D call. This CDR3 is built from 13 residues. From germline, CDR1 is SQVTM and CDR2 ANQGSEA. V dropped 1 base and J dropped 4 bases, with 10 bases sitting between them. The full variable domain, completed using reference TRBV29-1 and TRBJ1-1, is SAVISQKPSRDICQRGTSLTIQCQVDSQVTMMFWYRQQPGQSLTLIATANQGSEATYESGFVIDKFPISRPNLTFSTLTVSNMSPEDSSIYLCSVEVGRSTEAFFGQGTRLTVV.

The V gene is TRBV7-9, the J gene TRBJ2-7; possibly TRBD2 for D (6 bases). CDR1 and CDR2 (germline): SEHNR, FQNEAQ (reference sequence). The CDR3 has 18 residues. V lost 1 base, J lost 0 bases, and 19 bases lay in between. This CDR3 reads CASSLVTSSESSSYEQYF. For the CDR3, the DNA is TGTGCCAGCAGCTTAGTTACTAGCTCCGAGTCGAGCTCCTACGAGCAGTACTTC.

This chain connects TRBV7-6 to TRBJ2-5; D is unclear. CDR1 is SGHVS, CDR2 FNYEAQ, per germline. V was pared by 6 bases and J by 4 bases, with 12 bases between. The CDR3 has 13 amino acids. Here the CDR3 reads CASSYGVAETQYF. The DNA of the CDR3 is TGTGCCAGCAGTTACGGAGTTGCAGAGACCCAGTACTTC.

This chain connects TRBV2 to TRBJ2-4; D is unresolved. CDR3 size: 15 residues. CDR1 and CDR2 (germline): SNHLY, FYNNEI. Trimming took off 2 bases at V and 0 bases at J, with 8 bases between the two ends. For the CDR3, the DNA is TGTGCCAGCAGTGAATGGGCATTAGCCAAAAACATTCAGTACTTC. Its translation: CASSEWALAKNIQYF.

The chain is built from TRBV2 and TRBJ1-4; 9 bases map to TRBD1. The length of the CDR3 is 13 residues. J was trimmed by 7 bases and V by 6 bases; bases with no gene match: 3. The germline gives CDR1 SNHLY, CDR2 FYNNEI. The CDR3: CASRWDRAEKLFF. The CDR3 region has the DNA TGTGCCAGCAGATGGGACAGGGCTGAAAAACTGTTTTTT.

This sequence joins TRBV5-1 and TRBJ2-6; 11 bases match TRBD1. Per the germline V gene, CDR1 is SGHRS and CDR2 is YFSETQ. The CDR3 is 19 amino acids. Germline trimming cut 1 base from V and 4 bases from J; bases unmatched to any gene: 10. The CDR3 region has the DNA TGCGCCAGCAGCTTGAAATGGACAGGGGGCACGGAGGGGGCCAACGTCCTGACTTTC. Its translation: CASSLKWTGGTEGANVLTF.

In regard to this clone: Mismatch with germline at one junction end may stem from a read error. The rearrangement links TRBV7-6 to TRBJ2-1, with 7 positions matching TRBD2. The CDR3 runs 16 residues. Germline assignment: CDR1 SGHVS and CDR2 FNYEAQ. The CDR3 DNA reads TGTGCCGGCAGCCTGATAGCGGGCTTGACCTACAATGAGCAGTTCTTC. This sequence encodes CAGSLIAGLTYNEQFF. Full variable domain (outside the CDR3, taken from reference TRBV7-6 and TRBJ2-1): GAGVSQSPRYKVTKRGQDVALRCDPISGHVSLYWYRQALGQGPEFLTYFNYEAQQDKSGLPNDRFSAERPEGSISTLTIQRTEQRDSAMYRCAGSLIAGLTYNEQFFGPGTRLTVL.

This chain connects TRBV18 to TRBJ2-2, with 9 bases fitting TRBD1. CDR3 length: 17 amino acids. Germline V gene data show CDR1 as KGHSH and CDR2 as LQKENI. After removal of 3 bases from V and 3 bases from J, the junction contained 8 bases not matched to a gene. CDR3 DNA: TGTGCCAGCTCACCCACCTTCGGACAGGGGTACACCGGGGAGCTGTTTTTT. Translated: CASSPTFGQGYTGELFF.

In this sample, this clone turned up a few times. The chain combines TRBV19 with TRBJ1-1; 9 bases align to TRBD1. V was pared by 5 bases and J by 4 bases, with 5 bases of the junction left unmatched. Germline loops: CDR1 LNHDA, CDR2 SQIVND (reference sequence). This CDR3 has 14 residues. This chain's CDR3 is CASSRTGATTEAFF. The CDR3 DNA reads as TGTGCCAGTAGTCGGACAGGGGCTACCACTGAAGCTTTCTTT.

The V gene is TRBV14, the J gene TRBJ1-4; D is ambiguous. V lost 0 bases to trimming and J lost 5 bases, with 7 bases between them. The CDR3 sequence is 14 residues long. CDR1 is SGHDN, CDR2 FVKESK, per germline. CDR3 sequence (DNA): TGTGCCAGCAGCCAAGATGGTAGAAATGAAAAACTGTTTTTT. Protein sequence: CASSQDGRNEKLFF.

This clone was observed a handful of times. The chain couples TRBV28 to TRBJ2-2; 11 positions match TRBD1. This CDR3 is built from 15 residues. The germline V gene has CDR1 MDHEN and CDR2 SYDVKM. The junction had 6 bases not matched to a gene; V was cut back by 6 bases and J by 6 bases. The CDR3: CASSRTGGRSGELFF. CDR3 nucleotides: TGTGCCAGCAGCAGGACAGGGGGCAGATCCGGGGAGCTGTTTTTT.

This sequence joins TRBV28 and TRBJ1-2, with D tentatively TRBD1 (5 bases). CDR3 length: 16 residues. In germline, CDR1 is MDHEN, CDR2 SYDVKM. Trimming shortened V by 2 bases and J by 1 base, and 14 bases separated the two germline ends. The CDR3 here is CASSLGDSNRNYGYTF. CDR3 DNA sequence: TGTGCCAGCAGTTTAGGCGACAGCAACCGTAACTATGGCTACACCTTC.